The rows below give T cell receptor beta chains drawn from one sample of a study of cytomegalovirus exposure and HLA in healthy donors. Assay: immunoSEQ multiplex PCR; the TCRdb copy retains only in-frame clones and omits some. This sample has 110,000 or so clones; over 70% occur once, and the top ten carry 5.6%. The sequenced sample consisted of PBMCs. These receptor sequences come from a male donor in good health and CMV-seronegative. The CDR3 runs from the conserved cysteine through the conserved F or W. Size is omitted from some rows. Given values are once, few, many or a class for expanded clones.

>TRBV6-4|-
CASSDTPRWNTEAFF
>TRBV11-3|few
CASSLDLYEQYF
>TRBV7-8|once
CASSLGRGSNTEAFF
>TRBV29-1|-
CSVGQANTEAFF
>TRBV7-6|once
CASSPNAGGFYEQYF
>TRBV27|-
CASSFGTGVTYEQYF
>TRBV10-3|few
CASSPDRGRTEAFF
>TRBV7-9|-
CASSAPGGDSYEQYF
>TRBV28|-
CASSSRTGPGQPQHF
>TRBV10-3|once
CAISESWGQGGEQYF
>TRBV15|-
CATSRRQGAYNEQFF
>TRBV6-1|few
CASYVSSGNTIYF
>TRBV25-1|-
CASSDPGVPNGYTF
>TRBV7-2|-
CASTLYSQPQHF
>TRBV18|-
CASSQYGQGYEQYF
>TRBV5-1|-
CASSFWGQGSRQETQYF
>TRBV9|-
CASSEEIAGVVPDTQYF
>TRBV28|-
CATTLLRDEQYF
>TRBV28|-
CASRTTITEAFF
>TRBV18|-
CASSPPGHVLSSYEQYF
>TRBV11-3|-
CASSLGTSGLHYEQYF
>TRBV28|few
CASTTGTEAFF
>TRBV7-3|-
CASSLTRGGSTQYF
>TRBV15|few
CATSRDSSETQYF
>TRBV6-1|once
CASSVLYRGRSDTQYF
>TRBV7-6|-
CASSTGHFTDTQYF
>TRBV7-9|-
CASSLGGGQGVYEQYF
>TRBV6-6|-
CASSSDRESYEQYF
>TRBV6-5|-
CASSYSRTGPGYTF
>TRBV27|-
CASRPRDTFQETQYF
>TRBV11-3|-
CASSFQGTHGYTF
>TRBV5-6|-
CASSLMGLADHNEQFF
>TRBV6-6|-
CTSSSDRQEEGTLHF
>TRBV5-4|-
CASSQDSRYGYTF
>TRBV5-1|few
CASSSGAGGGTEAFF
>TRBV6-5|-
CASSYGPAPTNEKLFF